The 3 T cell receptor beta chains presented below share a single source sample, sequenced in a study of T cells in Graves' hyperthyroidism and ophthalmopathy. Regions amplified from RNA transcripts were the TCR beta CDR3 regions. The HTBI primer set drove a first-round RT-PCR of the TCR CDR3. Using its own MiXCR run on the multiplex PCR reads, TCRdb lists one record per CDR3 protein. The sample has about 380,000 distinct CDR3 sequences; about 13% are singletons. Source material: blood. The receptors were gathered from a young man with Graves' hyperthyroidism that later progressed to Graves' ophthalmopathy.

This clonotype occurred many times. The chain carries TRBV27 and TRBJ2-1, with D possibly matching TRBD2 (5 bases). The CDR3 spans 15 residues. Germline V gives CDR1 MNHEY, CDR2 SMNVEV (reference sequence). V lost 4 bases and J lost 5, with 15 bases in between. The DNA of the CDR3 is TGTGCCAGCAGTTCTCCCGGGGTCCCCCACAATGAGCAGTTCTTC. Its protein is CASSSPGVPHNEQFF.

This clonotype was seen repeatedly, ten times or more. The CDR3 region has the DNA TGTGCCAGCAGTGGCAGGGGCCCCGGGAGAGAGACCCAGTACTTC. It encodes CASSGRGPGRETQYF. The V call is TRBV2, the J call TRBJ2-5; D may match TRBD1 or TRBD2 (6 bases each). V was clipped by 4 bases and J by 4 bases, with 16 bases between them. The CDR3 is 15 amino acids. CDR1 is SNHLY and CDR2 is FYNNEI in the germline V gene. The full variable domain, with the rest looked up from reference TRBV2 and TRBJ2-5, is EPEVTQTPSHQVTQMGQEVILRCVPISNHLYFYWYRQILGQKVEFLVSFYNNEISEKSEIFDDQFSVERPDGSNFTLKIRSTKLEDSAMYFCASSGRGPGRETQYFGPGTRLLVL.

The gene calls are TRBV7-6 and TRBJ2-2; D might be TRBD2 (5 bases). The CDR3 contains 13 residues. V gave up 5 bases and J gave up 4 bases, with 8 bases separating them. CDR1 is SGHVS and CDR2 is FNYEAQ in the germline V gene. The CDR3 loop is CASSLRVTGELFF. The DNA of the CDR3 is TGTGCCAGCAGCCTGCGGGTCACCGGGGAGCTGTTTTTT.